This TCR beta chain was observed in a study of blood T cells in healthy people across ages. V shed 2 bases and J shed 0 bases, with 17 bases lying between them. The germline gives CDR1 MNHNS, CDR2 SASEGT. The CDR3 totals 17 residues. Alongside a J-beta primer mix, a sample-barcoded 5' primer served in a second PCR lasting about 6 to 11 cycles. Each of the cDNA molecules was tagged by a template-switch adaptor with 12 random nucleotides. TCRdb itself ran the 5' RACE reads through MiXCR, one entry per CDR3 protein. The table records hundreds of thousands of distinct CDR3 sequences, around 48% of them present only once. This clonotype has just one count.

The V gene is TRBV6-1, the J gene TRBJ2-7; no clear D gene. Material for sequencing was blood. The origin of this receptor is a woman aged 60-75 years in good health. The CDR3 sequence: CASSEWAVIFSSYEQYF. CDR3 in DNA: TGTGCCAGCAGTGAATGGGCCGTTATATTTAGCTCCTACGAGCAGTACTTC.